These 14 T cell receptor beta chains were sequenced from one sample in a study of blood T cell repertoires in COVID-19. Clones were read by immunoSEQ multiplex PCR, and TCRdb kept only the in-frame ones, dropping some. The data contain 350,000 to 450,000 clones, 91% of them singletons. Sequenced: PBMCs or T cells enriched from blood (not recorded which). The receptors originated from a woman in her 40s who had been exposed to COVID-19.

The chain is built from TRBV6-5 and TRBJ2-7; possibly TRBD1 for D (6 bases). The CDR3 loop spans 12 amino acids. The germline gives CDR1 MNHEY, CDR2 SVGAGI. Trimming stripped 6 bases from V and 4 bases from J, with 10 bases between. CDR3 residues: CASSEDRYEQYF. The CDR3 region has the DNA TGTGCCAGCAGCGAGGACAGATACGAGCAGTACTTC.

The CDR3 reads CASSLAQVHETQYF. The CDR3 DNA follows: TGCGCCAGCAGCTTGGCGCAGGTTCATGAGACCCAGTACTTC. The genes are TRBV5-1 and TRBJ2-5; no reliable D call. The germline gives CDR1 SGHRS, CDR2 YFSETQ. The CDR3 has 14 residues. Trimming shortened V by 0 bases and J by 5 bases, and 11 bases separated the two germline ends.

The chain recombines TRBV5-6 with TRBJ2-1; 12 bases align to TRBD2. Looked up from germline, CDR1 is SGHDT and CDR2 is YYEEEE. The V and J ends lost 4 bases and 9 bases, in that order; junction bases with no gene match: 17. The CDR3 covers 18 residues. The chain's CDR3 is CASSPFRTSGKGMSEQFF. Written as DNA, the CDR3 is TGTGCCAGCAGCCCCTTCCGGACTAGCGGGAAAGGTATGAGTGAGCAGTTCTTC.

This clone was seen once. This chain connects TRBV19 to TRBJ1-2, with TRBD1 matching over 9 bases. The CDR3 has 16 residues. Germline CDR1 LNHDA, CDR2 SQIVND (reference sequence). Trimming took 6 bases from V and 4 from J; bases not matched to a gene: 12. The DNA for the CDR3 is TGTGCCAGTAGAGATCCGGGACAGGGCGTTGTCTATGGCTACACCTTC. Its protein product is CASRDPGQGVVYGYTF. Full variable domain (outside the CDR3, taken from reference TRBV19 and TRBJ1-2): DGGITQSPKYLFRKEGQNVTLSCEQNLNHDAMYWYRQDPGQGLRLIYYSQIVNDFQKGDIAEGYSVSREKKESFPLTVTSAQKNPTAFYLCASRDPGQGVVYGYTFGSGTRLTVV.

The chain joins TRBV5-6 to TRBJ1-4; D not resolved. This CDR3 comprises 15 residues. The V gene lost 1 base and the J gene lost 4 bases, with 11 bases spanning the gap. Germline V gives CDR1 SGHDT, CDR2 YYEEEE. This chain's CDR3 is CASSLSGSFNEKLFF. The CDR3 nucleotides are TGTGCCAGCAGCTTGTCGGGGAGTTTTAATGAAAAACTGTTTTTT.

The chain links TRBV12-3 or TRBV12-4 to TRBJ2-1; D possibly corresponds to TRBD2 (6 bases). Trimming left V 3 bases short and J 8 bases short, with 11 bases between. The CDR3 sequence is 13 residues long. This CDR3 reads CASSLRERDEQFF. In DNA form, the CDR3 reads TGTGCCAGCAGTTTGCGGGAAAGAGATGAGCAGTTCTTC.

CDR3 nucleotides: TGTGCCAGTGGTGACAGGGGCTCTGGAAACACCATATATTTT. This translates into CASGDRGSGNTIYF. The chain employs TRBV19 and TRBJ1-3, with 8 bases that match TRBD1. Germline lookup yields CDR1 LNHDA and CDR2 SQIVND (reference sequence). V lost 8 bases and J lost 0; bases outside the gene matches: 3. The CDR3 is 14 residues long.

This chain connects TRBV30 to TRBJ2-1; no reliable D call. The CDR3 totals 12 residues. Germline V gives CDR1 GTSNPN, CDR2 SVGIG (reference sequence). V gave up 0 bases and J gave up 6 bases, with 6 bases separating them. The CDR3 region has the DNA TGTGCCTGGAGTGTATCCGGCAATGAGCAGTTCTTC. Protein product: CAWSVSGNEQFF.

Regarding this clone: At the DNA level, this CDR3 is encoded by other sequences in the same sample as well. The rearrangement joins TRBV5-1 to TRBJ1-4; the D is unclear. V lost 2 bases and J 2 bases, leaving 7 bases between the germline ends. The germline V gene has CDR1 SGHRS and CDR2 YFSETQ. CDR3 length: 14 residues. The CDR3 coding sequence is TGCGCCAGCAGCTTAGATAGTACTAATGAAAAACTGTTTTTT. Protein product: CASSLDSTNEKLFF.

The chain links TRBV9 to TRBJ1-6; the match to TRBD1 covers 10 bases. The length of the CDR3 is 15 residues. With V trimmed by 4 bases and J by 6 bases, 4 bases remained unmatched. Germline V gene data show CDR1 as SGDLS and CDR2 as YYNGEE. CDR3: CASSLTGGGNSPLHF. CDR3 sequence (DNA): TGTGCCAGCAGCCTGACAGGGGGCGGTAATTCACCCCTCCACTTT. Full variable domain (rest looked up from reference TRBV9 and TRBJ1-6): DSGVTQTPKHLITATGQRVTLRCSPRSGDLSVYWYQQSLDQGLQFLIQYYNGEERAKGNILERFSAQQFPDLHSELNLSSLELGDSALYFCASSLTGGGNSPLHFGNGTRLTVT.

The chain recombines TRBV5-4 with TRBJ2-7; possible D gene TRBD2, 6 bases. Between the trimmed V and J ends, which lost 0 bases and 0 bases, there was a span of 16 bases. The CDR3 sequence is 17 residues long. CDR1 SGHNT and CDR2 YYREEE come from the germline V gene (reference sequence). The CDR3, as DNA: TGTGCCAGCAGCTTGGGCCCAGGGACTCGCATCTCCTACGAGCAGTACTTC. Its protein is CASSLGPGTRISYEQYF.

The V call is TRBV19, the J call TRBJ1-1, with 8 nucleotides matching TRBD1. CDR3 length equals 14 residues. Germline CDR1 reads LNHDA; CDR2 reads SQIVND (reference sequence). V trimming: 2 bases; J trimming: 2 bases; junction bases outside the gene matches: 1. The CDR3 bases are TGTGCCAGTAGTATAACAGGGGGTAACACTGAAGCTTTCTTT. Its protein is CASSITGGNTEAFF.

The DNA of the CDR3 is TGTGCCAGCAGCTTAACAGGGGACACTGAAGCTTTCTTT. It codes for CASSLTGDTEAFF. The rearrangement joins TRBV11-3 to TRBJ1-1, with 7 positions matching TRBD1. The germline V gene has CDR1 SGHNT and CDR2 YENEEA. V shed 2 bases, J shed 3 bases, and the junction held 0 bases outside the gene matches. This CDR3 is 13 amino acids long.

The gene calls are TRBV10-3 and TRBJ2-7; D gene unclear. The CDR3 sequence is 14 residues long. V lost 11 bases and J 1 base, leaving 18 bases between the germline ends. Germline-derived CDR1 and CDR2 are ENHRY and SYGVKD. The CDR3 protein is CAVKSSESSYEQYF. Written as DNA, the CDR3 is TGTGCCGTGAAGTCTAGTGAAAGTTCCTACGAGCAGTACTTC.